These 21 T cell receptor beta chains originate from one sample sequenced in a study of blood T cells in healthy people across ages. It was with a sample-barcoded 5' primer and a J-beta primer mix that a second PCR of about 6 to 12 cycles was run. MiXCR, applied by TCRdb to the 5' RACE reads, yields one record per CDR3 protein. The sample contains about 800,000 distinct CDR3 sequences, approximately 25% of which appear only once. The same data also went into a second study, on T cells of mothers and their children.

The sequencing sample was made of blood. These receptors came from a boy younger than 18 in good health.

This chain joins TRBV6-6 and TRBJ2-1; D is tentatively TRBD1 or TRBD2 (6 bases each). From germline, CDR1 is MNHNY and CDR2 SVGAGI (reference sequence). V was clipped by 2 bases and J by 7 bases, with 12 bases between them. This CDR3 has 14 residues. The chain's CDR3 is CASSYTGATNEQFF. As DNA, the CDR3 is TGTGCCAGCAGTTACACGGGGGCAACGAATGAGCAGTTCTTC.

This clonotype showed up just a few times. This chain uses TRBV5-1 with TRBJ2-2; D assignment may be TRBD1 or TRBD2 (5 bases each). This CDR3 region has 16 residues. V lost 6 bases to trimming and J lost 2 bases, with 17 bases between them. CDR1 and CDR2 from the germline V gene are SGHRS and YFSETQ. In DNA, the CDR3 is TGCGCCAGCATGGACGAGAGGGGTGAAAACACCGGGGAGCTGTTTTTT. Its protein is CASMDERGENTGELFF.

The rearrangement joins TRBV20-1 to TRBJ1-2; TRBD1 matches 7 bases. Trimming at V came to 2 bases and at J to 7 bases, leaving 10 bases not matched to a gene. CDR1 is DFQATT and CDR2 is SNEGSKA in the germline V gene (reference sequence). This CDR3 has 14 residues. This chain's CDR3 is CSARNLVQGPGYTF. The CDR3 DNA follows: TGCAGTGCTAGAAATCTGGTACAGGGGCCTGGCTACACCTTC.

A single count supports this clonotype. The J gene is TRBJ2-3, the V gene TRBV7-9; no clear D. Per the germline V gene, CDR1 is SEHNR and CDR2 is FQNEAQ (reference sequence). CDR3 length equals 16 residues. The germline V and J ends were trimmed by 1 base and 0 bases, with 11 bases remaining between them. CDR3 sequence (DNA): TGTGCCAGCAGCTTAGTCCTCAGGCTCAGCACAGATACGCAGTATTTT. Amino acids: CASSLVLRLSTDTQYF.

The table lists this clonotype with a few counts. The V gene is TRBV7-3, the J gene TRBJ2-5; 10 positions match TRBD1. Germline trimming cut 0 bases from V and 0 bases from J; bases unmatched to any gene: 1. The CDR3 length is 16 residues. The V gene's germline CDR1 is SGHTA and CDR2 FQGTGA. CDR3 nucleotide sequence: TGTGCCAGCAGCTTAACGGGACAGGGGAACCAAGAGACCCAGTACTTC. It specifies CASSLTGQGNQETQYF.

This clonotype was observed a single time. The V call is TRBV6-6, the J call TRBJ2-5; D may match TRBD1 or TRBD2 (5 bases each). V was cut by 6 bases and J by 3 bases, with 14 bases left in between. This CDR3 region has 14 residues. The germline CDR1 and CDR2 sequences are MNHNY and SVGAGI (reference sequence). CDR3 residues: CASRLGAAEETQYF. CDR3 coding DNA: TGTGCCAGCAGACTAGGGGCAGCCGAAGAGACCCAGTACTTC.

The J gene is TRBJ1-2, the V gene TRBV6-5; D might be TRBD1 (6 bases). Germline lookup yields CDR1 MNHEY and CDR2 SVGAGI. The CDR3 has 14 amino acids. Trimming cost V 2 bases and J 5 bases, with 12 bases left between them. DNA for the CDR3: TGTGCCAGCAGTTACAGGAGCAGGGGTTATGGCTACACCTTC. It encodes CASSYRSRGYGYTF.

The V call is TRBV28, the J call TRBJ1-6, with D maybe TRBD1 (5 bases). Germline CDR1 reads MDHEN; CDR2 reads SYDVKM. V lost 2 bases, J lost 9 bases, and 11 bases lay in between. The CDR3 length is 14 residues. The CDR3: CASSLGGEGSPLHF. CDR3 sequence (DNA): TGTGCCAGCAGTTTAGGAGGGGAAGGTTCACCCCTCCACTTT. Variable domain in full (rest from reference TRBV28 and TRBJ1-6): DVKVTQSSRYLVKRTGEKVFLECVQDMDHENMFWYRQDPGLGLRLIYFSYDVKMKEKGDIPEGYSVSREKKERFSLILESASTNQTSMYLCASSLGGEGSPLHFGNGTRLTVT.

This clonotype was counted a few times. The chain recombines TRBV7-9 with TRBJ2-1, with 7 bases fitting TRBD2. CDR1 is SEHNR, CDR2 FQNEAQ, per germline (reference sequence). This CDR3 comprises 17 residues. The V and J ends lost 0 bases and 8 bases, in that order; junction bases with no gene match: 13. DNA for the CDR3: TGTGCCAGCAGCTTAGCGCTGGGGGAGGCGGGAGCCCATGAGCAGTTCTTC. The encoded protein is CASSLALGEAGAHEQFF.

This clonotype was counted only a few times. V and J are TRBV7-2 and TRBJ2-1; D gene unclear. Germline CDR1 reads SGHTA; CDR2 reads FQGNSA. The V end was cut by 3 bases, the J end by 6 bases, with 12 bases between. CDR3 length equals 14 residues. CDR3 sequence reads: CASSFPPNANEQFF. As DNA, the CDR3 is TGTGCCAGCAGCTTCCCACCTAACGCCAATGAGCAGTTCTTC.

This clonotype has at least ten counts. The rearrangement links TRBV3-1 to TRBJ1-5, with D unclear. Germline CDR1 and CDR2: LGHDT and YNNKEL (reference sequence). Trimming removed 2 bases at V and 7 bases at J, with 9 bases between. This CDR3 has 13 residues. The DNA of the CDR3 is TGTGCCAGCAGCCAACAGATACAGCAGCCCCAGCATTTT. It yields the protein CASSQQIQQPQHF.

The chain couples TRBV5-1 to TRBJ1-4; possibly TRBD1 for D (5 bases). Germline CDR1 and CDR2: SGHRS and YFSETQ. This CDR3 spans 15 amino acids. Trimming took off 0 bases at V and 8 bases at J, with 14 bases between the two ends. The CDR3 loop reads CASSLAPGIREKLFF. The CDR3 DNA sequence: TGCGCCAGCAGCTTGGCTCCAGGGATAAGAGAAAAACTGTTTTTT.

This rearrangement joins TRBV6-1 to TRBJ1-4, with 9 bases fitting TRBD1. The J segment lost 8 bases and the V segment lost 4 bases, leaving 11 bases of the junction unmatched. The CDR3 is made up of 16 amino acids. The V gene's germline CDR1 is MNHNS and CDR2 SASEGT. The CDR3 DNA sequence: TGTGCCAGCAGTGGGATGACAGGGGGAGCAAACGAAAAACTGTTTTTT. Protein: CASSGMTGGANEKLFF.

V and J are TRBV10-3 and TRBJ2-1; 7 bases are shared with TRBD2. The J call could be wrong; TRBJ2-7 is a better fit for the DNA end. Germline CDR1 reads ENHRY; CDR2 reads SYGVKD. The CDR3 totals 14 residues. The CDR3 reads CAISPGGSGYEQYF. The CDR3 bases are TGTGCCATCAGCCCGGGCGGGAGCGGCTACGAGCAGTACTTC.

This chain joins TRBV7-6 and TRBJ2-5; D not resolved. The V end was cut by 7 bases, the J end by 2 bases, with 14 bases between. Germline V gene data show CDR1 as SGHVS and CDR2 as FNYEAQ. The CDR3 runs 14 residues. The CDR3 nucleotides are TGTGCCAGCAACGGAAGAGGCCAGCAAGAGACCCAGTACTTC. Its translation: CASNGRGQQETQYF.

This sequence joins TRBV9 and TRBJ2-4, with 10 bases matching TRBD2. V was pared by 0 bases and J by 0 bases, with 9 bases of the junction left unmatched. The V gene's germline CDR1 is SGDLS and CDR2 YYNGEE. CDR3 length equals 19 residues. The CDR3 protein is CASSVDGLAGALAKNIQYF. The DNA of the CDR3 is TGTGCCAGCAGCGTAGATGGGCTAGCGGGGGCGCTAGCCAAAAACATTCAGTACTTC.

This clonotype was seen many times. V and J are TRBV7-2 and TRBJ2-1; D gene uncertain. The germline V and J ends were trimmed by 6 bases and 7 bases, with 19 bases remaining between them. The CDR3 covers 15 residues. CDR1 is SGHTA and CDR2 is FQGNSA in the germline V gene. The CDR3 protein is CASRSYQRSLNEQFF. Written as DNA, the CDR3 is TGTGCCAGCAGAAGCTACCAGCGCAGCCTAAATGAGCAGTTCTTC.

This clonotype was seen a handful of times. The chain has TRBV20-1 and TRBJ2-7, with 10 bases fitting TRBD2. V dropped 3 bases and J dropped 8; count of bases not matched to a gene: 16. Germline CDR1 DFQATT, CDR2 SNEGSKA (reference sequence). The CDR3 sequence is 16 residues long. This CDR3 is CSARTYLTSGENKQYF. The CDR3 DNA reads TGCAGTGCTAGGACGTATCTTACTAGCGGGGAAAATAAGCAGTACTTC.

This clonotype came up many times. The CDR3 is CASSRDRDSPLHF. The CDR3 nucleotides read TGTGCCAGCTCCCGGGACAGGGATTCACCCCTCCACTTT. The V gene is TRBV27, the J gene TRBJ1-6; TRBD1 agrees at 9 bases. V gave up 8 bases and J gave up 8 bases; unmatched junction bases: 4. Germline-derived CDR1 and CDR2 are MNHEY and SMNVEV (reference sequence). The CDR3 sequence is 13 residues long.

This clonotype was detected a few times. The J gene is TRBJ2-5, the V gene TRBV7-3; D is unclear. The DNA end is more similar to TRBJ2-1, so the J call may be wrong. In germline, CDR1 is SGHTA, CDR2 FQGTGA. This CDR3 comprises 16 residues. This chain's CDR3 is CASSPSTLRFSNEQFF. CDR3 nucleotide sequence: TGTGCCAGCAGCCCGTCTACTCTACGATTCTCCAATGAGCAGTTCTTC.

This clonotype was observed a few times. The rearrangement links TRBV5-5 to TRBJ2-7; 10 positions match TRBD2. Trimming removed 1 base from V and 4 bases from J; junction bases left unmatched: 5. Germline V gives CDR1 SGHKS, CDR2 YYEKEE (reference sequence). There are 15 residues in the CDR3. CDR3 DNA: TGTGCCAGCAGCTTGTATCTAGCGGGAGTTTACGAGCAGTACTTC. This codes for CASSLYLAGVYEQYF.